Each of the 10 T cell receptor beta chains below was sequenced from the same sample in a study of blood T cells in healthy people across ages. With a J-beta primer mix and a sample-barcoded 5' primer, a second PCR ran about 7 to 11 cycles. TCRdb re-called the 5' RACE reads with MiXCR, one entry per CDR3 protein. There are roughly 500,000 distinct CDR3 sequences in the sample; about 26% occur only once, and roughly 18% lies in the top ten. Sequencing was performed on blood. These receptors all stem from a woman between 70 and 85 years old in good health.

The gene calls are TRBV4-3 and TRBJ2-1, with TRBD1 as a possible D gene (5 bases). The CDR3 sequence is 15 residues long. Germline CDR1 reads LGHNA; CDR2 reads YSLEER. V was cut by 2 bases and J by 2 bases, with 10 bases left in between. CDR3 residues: CASSQKGLAYNEQFF. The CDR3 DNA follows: TGCGCCAGCAGCCAAAAGGGGCTAGCCTACAATGAGCAGTTCTTC.

CDR3 sequence (DNA): TGCAGTGCTTCAGTCGACTGGGGACTAGTGGGTGAGCAGTACTTC. It encodes CSASVDWGLVGEQYF. V gene TRBV20-1 combines with J gene TRBJ2-7, with 8 nucleotides matching TRBD2. Trimming removed 5 bases from V and 7 bases from J; junction bases left unmatched: 16. The CDR3 extends over 15 amino acids. The V gene's germline CDR1 is DFQATT and CDR2 SNEGSKA (reference sequence).

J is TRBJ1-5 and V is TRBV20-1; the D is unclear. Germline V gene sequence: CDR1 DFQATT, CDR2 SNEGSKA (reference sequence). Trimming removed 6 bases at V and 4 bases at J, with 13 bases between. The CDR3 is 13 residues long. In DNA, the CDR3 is TGCAGTGCCGGAGGACGTTTAAATCAGCCCCAGCATTTT. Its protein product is CSAGGRLNQPQHF.

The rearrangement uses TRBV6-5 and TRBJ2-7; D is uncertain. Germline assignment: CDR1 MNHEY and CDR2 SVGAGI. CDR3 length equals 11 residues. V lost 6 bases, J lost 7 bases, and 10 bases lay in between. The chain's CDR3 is CASRRHMEQYF. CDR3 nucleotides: TGTGCCAGCAGACGACACATGGAGCAGTACTTC.

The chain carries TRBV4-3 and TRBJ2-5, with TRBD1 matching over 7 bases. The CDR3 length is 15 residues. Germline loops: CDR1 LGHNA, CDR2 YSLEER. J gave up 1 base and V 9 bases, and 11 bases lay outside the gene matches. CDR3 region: CASSLQGTIQETQYF. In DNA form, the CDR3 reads TGCGCCAGTTCCTTACAGGGGACAATCCAAGAGACCCAGTACTTC.

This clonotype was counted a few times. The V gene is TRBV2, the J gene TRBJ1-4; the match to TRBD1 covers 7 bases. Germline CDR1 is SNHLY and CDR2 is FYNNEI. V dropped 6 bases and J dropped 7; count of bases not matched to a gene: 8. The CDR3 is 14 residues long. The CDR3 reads CASRNRGIVEKLFF. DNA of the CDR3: TGTGCCAGCAGGAACAGGGGTATCGTTGAAAAACTGTTTTTT.

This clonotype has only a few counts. CDR3 residues: CATSRDPGSTEAFF. The CDR3 nucleotides are TGTGCCACCAGCAGAGATCCGGGGTCCACTGAAGCTTTCTTT. V gene TRBV15 combines with J gene TRBJ1-1, with D unresolved. V shed 0 bases and J shed 4 bases, with 9 bases lying between them. The V gene's germline CDR1 is LNHNV and CDR2 YYDKDF (reference sequence). The CDR3 totals 14 residues.

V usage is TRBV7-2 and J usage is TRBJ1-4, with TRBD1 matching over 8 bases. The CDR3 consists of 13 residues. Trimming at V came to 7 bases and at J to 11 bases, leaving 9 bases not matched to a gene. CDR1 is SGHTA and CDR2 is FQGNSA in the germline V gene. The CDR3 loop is CASTHRGGGKLFF. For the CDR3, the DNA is TGTGCCAGCACCCACAGGGGGGGAGGGAAACTGTTTTTT.

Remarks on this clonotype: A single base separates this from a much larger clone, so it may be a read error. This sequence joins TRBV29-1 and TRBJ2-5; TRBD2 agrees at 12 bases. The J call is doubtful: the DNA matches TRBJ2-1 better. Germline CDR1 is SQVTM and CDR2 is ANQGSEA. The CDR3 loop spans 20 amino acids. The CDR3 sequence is CSVARLPRLAGALIYNEQFF. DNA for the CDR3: TGCAGCGTTGCAAGGCTACCGAGACTAGCGGGGGCACTGATCTACAATGAGCAGTTCTTC.

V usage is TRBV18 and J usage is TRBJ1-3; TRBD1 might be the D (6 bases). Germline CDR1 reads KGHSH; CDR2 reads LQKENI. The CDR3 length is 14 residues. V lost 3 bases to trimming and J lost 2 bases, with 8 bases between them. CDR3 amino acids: CASSPRQAGNTIYF. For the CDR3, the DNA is TGTGCCAGCTCACCCAGACAGGCTGGAAACACCATATATTTT.